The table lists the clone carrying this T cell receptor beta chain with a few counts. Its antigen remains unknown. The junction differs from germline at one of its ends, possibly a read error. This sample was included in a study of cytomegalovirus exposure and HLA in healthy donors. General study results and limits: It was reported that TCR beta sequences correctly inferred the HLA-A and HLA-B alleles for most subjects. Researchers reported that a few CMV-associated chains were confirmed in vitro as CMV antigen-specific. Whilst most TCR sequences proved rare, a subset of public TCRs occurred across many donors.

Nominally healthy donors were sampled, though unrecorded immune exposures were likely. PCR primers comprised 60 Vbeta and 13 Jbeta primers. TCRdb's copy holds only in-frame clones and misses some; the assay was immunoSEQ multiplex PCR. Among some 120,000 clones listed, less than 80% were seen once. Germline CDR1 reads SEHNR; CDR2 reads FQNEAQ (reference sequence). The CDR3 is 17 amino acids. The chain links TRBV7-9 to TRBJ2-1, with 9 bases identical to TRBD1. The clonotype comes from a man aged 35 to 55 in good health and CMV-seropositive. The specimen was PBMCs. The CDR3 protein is CSSSSSPGTGNYNEQFF. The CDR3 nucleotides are TGTTCCAGCAGCTCCTCCCCCGGGACAGGGAACTACAATGAGCAGTTCTTC.